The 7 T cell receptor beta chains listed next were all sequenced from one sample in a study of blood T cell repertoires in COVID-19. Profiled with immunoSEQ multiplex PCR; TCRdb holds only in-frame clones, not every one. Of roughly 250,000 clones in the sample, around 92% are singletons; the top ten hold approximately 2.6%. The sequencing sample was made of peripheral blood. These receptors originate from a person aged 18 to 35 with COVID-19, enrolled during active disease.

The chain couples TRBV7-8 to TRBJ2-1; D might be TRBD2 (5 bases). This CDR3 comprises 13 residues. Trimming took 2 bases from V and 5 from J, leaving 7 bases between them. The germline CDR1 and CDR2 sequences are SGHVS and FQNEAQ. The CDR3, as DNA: TGTGCCAGCAGCTTAAAGGGAGACAATGAGCAGTTCTTC. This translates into CASSLKGDNEQFF.

The CDR3 nucleotides are TGTGCCAGCAGTTACCGGAGGGGGCTCAACACTGAAGCTTTCTTT. This codes for CASSYRRGLNTEAFF. The chain combines TRBV6-5 with TRBJ1-1, with 7 bases that match TRBD1. Germline V gene lookup returns CDR1 MNHEY and CDR2 SVGAGI. Trimming removed 2 bases from V and 2 bases from J; junction bases left unmatched: 5. The CDR3 is 15 residues long.

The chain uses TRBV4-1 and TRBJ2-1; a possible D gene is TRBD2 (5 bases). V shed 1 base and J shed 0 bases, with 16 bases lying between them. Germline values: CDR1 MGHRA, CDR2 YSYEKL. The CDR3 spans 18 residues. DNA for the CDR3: TGCGCCAGCAGCCAAGTGTATCTCGGGATAAGCTCCTACAATGAGCAGTTCTTC. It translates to CASSQVYLGISSYNEQFF.

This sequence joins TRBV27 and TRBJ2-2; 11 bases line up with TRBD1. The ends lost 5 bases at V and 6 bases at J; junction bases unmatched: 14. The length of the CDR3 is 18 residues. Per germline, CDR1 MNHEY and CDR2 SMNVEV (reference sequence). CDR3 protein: CASSPLWTGGKKSGELFF. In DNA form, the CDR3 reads TGTGCCAGCAGTCCCTTATGGACAGGGGGCAAAAAGTCCGGGGAGCTGTTTTTT.

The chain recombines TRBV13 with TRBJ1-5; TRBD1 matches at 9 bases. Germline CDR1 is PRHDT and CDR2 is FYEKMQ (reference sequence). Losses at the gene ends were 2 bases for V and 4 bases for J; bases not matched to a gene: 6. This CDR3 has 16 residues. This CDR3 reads CASSLSGTGRNQPQHF. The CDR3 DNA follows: TGTGCCAGCAGCTTATCCGGGACAGGGCGGAATCAGCCCCAGCATTTT.

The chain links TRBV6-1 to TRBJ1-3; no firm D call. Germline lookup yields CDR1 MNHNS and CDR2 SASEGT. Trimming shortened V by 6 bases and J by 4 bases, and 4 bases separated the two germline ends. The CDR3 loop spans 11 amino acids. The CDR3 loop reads CASRAGNTIYF. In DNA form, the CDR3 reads TGTGCCAGCAGAGCAGGAAACACCATATATTTT.

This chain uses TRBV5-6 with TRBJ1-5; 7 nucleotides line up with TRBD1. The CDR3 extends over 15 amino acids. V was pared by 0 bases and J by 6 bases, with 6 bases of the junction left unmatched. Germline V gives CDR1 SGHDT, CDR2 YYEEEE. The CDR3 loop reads CASSLALTGPQPQHF. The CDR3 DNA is TGTGCCAGCAGCTTGGCCCTGACAGGGCCTCAGCCCCAGCATTTT.